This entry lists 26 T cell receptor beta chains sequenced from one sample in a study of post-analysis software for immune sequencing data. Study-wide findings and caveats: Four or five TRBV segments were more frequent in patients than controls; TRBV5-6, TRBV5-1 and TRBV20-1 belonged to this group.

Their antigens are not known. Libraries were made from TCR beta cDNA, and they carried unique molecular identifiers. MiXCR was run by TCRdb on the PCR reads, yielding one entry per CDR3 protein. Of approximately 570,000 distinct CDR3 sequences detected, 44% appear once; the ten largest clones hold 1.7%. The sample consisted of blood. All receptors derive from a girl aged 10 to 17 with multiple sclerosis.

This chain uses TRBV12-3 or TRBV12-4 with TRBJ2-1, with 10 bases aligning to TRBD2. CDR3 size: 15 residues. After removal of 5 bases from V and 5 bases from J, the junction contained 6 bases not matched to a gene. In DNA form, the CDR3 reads TGTGCCAGCAGTCCGCGGACTAGCGGACACAATGAGCAGTTCTTC. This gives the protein CASSPRTSGHNEQFF.

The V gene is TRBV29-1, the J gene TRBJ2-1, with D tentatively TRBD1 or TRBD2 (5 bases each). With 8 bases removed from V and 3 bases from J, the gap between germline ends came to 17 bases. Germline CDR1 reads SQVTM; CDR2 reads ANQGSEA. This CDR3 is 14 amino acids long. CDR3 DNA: TGCAGCACTGTCGGGACGGCCTACTACAATGAGCAGTTCTTC. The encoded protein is CSTVGTAYYNEQFF.

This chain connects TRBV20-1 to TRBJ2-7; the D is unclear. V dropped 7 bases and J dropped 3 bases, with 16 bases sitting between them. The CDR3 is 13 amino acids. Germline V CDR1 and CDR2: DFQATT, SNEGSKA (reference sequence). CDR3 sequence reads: CSGVAEPHYEQYF. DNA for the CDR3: TGCAGTGGGGTGGCAGAACCTCACTACGAGCAGTACTTC.

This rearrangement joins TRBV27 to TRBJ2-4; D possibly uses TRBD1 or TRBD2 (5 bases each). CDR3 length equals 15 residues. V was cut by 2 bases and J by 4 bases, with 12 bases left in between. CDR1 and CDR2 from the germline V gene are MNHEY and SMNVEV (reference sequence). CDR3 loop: CASSLEGSIKNIQYF. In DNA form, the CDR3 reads TGTGCCAGCAGTTTAGAGGGGTCGATTAAAAACATTCAGTACTTC.

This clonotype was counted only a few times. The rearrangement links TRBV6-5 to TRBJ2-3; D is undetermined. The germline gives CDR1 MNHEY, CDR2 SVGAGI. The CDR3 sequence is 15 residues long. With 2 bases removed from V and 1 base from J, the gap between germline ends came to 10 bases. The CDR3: CASSYDPWGTDTQYF. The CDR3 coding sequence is TGTGCCAGCAGTTACGATCCGTGGGGCACAGATACGCAGTATTTT.

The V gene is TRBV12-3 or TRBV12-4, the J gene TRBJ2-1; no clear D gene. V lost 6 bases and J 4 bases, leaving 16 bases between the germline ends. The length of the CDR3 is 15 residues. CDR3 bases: TGTGCCAGCAGCCCTAACGGAAGACTTTACAATGAGCAGTTCTTC. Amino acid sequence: CASSPNGRLYNEQFF.

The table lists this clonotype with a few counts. The CDR3 region has the DNA TGTGCCAGCTCACCAGAAGGGACAGGGCAGCACGAGCAGTACTTC. This translates into CASSPEGTGQHEQYF. The V and J genes are TRBV18 and TRBJ2-7; 9 bases fit TRBD1. Looked up from germline, CDR1 is KGHSH and CDR2 is LQKENI. The CDR3 covers 15 residues. Trimming cost V 2 bases and J 5 bases; bases outside gene matches: 7.

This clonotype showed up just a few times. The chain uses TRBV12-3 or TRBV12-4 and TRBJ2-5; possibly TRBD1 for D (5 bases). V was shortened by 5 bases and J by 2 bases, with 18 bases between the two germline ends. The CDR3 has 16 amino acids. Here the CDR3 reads CASSPSTAAVQETQYF. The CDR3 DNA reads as TGTGCCAGCAGTCCTTCGACAGCCGCCGTGCAAGAGACCCAGTACTTC.

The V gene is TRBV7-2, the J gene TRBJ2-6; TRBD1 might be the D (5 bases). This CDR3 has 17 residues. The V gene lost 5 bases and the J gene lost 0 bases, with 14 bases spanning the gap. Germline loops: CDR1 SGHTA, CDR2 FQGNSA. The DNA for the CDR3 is TGTGCCAGCAGCATCAGGGTTTTGAGCTCTGGGGCCAACGTCCTGACTTTC. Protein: CASSIRVLSSGANVLTF.

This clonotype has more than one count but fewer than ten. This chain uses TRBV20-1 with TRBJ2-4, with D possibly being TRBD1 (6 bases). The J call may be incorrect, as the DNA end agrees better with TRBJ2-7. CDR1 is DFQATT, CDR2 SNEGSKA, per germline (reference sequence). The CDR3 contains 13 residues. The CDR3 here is CSARGDTGREQYF. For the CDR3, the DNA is TGCAGTGCTAGAGGCGATACAGGGCGCGAGCAGTACTTC.

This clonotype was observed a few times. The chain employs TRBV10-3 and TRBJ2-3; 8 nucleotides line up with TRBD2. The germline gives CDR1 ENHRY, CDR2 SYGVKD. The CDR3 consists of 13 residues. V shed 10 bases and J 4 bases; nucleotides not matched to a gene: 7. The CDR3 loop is CATSAGEADTQYF. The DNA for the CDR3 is TGTGCCACCTCAGCGGGAGAGGCAGATACGCAGTATTTT.

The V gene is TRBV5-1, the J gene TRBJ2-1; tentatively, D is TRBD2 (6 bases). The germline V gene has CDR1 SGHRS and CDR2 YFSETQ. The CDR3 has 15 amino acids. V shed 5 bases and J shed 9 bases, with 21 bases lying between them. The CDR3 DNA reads TGCGCCAGCAGTCTGGAGGGGAAGGGTATGCGTGAGCAGTTCTTC. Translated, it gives CASSLEGKGMREQFF.

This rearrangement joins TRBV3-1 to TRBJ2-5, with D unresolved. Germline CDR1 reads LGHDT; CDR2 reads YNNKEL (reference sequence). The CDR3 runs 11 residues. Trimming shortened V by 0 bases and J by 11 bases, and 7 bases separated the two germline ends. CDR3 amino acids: CASSQEKEQYF. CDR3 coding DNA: TGTGCCAGCAGCCAAGAAAAGGAGCAGTACTTC.

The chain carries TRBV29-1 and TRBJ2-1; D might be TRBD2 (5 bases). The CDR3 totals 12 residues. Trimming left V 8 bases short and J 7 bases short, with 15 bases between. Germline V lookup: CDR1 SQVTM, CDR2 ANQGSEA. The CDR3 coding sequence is TGCAGCCTTCGGGCTAGCCATAATGAGCAGTTCTTC. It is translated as CSLRASHNEQFF.

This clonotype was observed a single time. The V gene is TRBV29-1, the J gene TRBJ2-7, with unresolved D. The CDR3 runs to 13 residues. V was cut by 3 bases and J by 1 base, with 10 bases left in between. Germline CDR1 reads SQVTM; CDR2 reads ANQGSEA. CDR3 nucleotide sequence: TGCAGCGTTGAGGGCGGCCTATCCTACGAGCAGTACGTC. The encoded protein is CSVEGGLSYEQYV.

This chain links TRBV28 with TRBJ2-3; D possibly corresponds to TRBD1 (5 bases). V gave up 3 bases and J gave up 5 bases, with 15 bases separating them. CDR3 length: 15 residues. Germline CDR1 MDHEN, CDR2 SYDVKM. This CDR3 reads CASSLGRQWGDTQYF. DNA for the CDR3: TGTGCCAGCAGTTTGGGAAGACAGTGGGGAGATACGCAGTATTTT.

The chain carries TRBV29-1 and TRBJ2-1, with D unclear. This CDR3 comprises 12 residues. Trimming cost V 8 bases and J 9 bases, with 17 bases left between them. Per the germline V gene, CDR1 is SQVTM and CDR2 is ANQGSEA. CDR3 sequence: CSPIKSPGEQFF. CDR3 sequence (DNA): TGCAGCCCGATTAAATCCCCGGGTGAGCAGTTCTTC.

The CDR3 DNA sequence: TGTGCCAGCAGCTTGGAGTCCGTATCGTACGAGCAGTTCTTC. Translating gives CASSLESVSYEQFF. The chain is built from TRBV5-4 and TRBJ2-1; D not certain. V was trimmed by 0 bases and J by 10 bases, leaving 14 bases between them. The CDR3 runs to 14 residues. Germline-derived CDR1 and CDR2 are SGHNT and YYREEE (reference sequence).

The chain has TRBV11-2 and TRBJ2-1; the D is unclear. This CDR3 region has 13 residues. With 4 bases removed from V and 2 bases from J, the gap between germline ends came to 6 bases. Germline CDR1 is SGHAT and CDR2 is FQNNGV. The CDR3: CASSSQAYNEQFF. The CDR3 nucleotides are TGTGCCAGCAGCTCCCAGGCCTACAATGAGCAGTTCTTC. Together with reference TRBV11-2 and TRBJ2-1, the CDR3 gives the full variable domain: EAGVAQSPRYKIIEKRQSVAFWCNPISGHATLYWYQQILGQGPKLLIQFQNNGVVDDSQLPKDRFSAERLKGVDSTLKIQPAKLEDSAVYLCASSSQAYNEQFFGPGTRLTVL.

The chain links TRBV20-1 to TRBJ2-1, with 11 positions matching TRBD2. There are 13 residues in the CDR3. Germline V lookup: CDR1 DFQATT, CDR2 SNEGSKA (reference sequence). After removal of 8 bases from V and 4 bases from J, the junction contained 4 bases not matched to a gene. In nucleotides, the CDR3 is TGCAGTTTAGCGGGGGGGCTTTACAATGAGCAGTTCTTC. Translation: CSLAGGLYNEQFF.

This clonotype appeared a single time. In DNA, the CDR3 is TGTGCCAGCAGTTTTTCTAGCGGGAGATCTTACGAGCAGTACTTC. Protein sequence: CASSFSSGRSYEQYF. The chain recombines TRBV12-3 or TRBV12-4 with TRBJ2-7; 10 nucleotides match TRBD2. The length of the CDR3 is 15 residues. V gave up 3 bases and J gave up 4 bases; unmatched junction bases: 6.

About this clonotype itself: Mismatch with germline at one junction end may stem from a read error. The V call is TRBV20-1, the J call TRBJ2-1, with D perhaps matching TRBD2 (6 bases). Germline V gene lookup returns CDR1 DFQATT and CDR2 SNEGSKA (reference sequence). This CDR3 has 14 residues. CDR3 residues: CSAREGLSYNEQFF. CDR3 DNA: TGCAGTGCCAGAGAGGGACTCTCCTACAATGAGCAGTTCTTC.

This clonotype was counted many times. The CDR3, as DNA: TGTGCCAGCAGGCAAGCCGTCGGCGAGCAGTACTTC. As protein: CASRQAVGEQYF. This rearrangement joins TRBV12-3 or TRBV12-4 to TRBJ2-4; D gene ambiguous. The J call could be wrong; TRBJ2-7 is a better fit for the DNA end. The CDR3 runs 12 residues.

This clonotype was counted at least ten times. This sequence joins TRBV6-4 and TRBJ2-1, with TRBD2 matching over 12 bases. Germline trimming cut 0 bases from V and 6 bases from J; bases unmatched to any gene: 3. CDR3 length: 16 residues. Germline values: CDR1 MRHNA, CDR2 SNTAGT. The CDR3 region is CASSDSASGGANEQFF. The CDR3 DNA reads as TGTGCCAGCAGTGACTCGGCTAGCGGGGGGGCCAATGAGCAGTTCTTC.

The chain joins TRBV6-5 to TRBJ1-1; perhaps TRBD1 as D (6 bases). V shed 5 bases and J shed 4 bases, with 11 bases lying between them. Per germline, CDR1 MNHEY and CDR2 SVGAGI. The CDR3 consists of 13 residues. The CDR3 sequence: CASSTTGITEAFF. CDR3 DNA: TGTGCCAGCAGTACCACAGGGATCACTGAAGCTTTCTTT.

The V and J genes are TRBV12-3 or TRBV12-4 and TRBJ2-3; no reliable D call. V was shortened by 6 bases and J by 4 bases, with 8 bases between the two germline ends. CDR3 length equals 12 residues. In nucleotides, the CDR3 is TGTGCCAGCAGACCTCTGGCAGATACGCAGTATTTT. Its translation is CASRPLADTQYF.